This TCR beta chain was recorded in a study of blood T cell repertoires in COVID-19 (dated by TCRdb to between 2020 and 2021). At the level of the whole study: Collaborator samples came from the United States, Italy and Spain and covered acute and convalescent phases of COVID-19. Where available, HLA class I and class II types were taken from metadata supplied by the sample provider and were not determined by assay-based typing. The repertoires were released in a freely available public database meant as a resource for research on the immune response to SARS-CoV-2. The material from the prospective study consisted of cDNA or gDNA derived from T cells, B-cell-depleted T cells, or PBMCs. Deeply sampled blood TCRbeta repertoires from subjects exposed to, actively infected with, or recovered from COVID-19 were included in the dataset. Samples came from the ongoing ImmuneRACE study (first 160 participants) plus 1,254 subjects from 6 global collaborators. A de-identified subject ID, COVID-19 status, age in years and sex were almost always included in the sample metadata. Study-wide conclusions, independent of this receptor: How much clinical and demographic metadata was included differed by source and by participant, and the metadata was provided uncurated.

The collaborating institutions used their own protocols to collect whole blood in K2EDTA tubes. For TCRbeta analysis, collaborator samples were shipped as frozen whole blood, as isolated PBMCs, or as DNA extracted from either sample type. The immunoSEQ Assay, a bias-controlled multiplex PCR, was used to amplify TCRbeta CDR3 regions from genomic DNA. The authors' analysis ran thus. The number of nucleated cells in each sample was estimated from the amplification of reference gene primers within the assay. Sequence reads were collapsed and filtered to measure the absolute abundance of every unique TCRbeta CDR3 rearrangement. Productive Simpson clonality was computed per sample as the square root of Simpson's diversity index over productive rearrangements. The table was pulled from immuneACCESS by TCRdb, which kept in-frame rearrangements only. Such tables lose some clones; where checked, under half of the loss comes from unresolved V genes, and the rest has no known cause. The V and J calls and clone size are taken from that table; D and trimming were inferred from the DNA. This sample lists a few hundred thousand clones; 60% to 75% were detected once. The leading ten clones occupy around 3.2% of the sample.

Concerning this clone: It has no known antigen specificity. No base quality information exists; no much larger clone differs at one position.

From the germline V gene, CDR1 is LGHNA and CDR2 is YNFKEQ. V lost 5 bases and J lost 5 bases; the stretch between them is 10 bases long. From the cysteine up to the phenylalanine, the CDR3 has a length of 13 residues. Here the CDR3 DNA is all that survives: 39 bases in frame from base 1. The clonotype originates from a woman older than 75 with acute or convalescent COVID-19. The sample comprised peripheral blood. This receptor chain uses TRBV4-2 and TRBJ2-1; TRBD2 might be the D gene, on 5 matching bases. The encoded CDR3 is CASSKGSNNEQFF. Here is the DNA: TGTGCCAGCAGCAAAGGGAGTAACAATGAGCAGTTCTTC.